This T cell receptor (beta chain) derives from a study of cytomegalovirus exposure and HLA in healthy donors. With 60 Vbeta and 13 Jbeta primers, the PCR was carried out. Clones were read by immunoSEQ multiplex PCR, and TCRdb kept only the in-frame ones, dropping some. Of about 200,000 clones in the sample, roughly 85% were seen once. The CDR3 contains 15 residues. The germline gives CDR1 SGHDN, CDR2 FVKESK. Trimming left V 2 bases short and J 7 bases short, with 15 bases between. The study, taken as a whole, reports: It was reportedly the case that the classifier diagnosed cytomegalovirus status with high specificity and sensitivity. In all likelihood, a cluster of highly shared sequence variants was a sequencing artifact. Associated with HLA alleles at 0.05 false discovery rate in a later analysis were 16,951 TCR beta sequences. More clonal expansion characterized HLA-associated TCR beta chains than equally common others in a later analysis.

With regard to this clone: Antigen specificity is unknown.

J is TRBJ2-1 and V is TRBV14; maybe TRBD2 (5 bases). The source is a woman aged 45-60 years in good health and CMV-seronegative. Sequencing was done on a sample of PBMCs. The CDR3 sequence: CASSQWRAGVNEQFF. In DNA, the CDR3 is TGTGCCAGCAGCCAATGGCGGGCGGGCGTGAATGAGCAGTTCTTC. Supplemented by reference TRBV14 and TRBJ2-1, the full variable domain reads EAGVTQFPSHSVIEKGQTVTLRCDPISGHDNLYWYRRVMGKEIKFLLHFVKESKQDESGMPNNRFLAERTGGTYSTLKVQPAELEDSGVYFCASSQWRAGVNEQFFGPGTRLTVL.